The 20 T cell receptor beta chains below all came from one sample that was sequenced in a study of blood T cell repertoires in COVID-19. Method: immunoSEQ multiplex PCR; TCRdb's copy keeps in-frame clones and lacks some. The sample lists roughly 130,000 clones, 88% occurring once. The sequencing sample was made of peripheral blood. These receptor sequences come from a human donor with COVID-19, enrolled during active disease. The donor label of this sample is uncertain.

The CDR3 sequence: CASSPETGEGQPQHF. The CDR3 DNA reads TGTGCCAGCAGCCCTGAGACAGGGGAAGGTCAGCCCCAGCATTTT. The chain recombines TRBV3-1 (or the pseudogene TRBV3-2) with TRBJ1-5; TRBD1 matches at 8 bases. This CDR3 region has 15 residues. With 4 bases clipped from V and 6 bases from J, the junction kept 8 bases outside the gene matches. CDR1 LGHDT and CDR2 YNNKEL come from the germline V gene (reference sequence).

This chain joins TRBV5-1 and TRBJ2-2; TRBD2 might be the D (5 bases). This CDR3 contains 16 residues. Germline CDR1 is SGHRS and CDR2 is YFSETQ. The ends were cut back, 4 bases at V and 1 base at J, with 14 bases in the middle. The CDR3 protein is CASSLRIGGNTGELFF. The CDR3 coding sequence is TGCGCCAGCAGCCTCCGAATAGGAGGGAACACCGGGGAGCTGTTTTTT.

The chain links TRBV4-1 to TRBJ1-5; 8 bases map to TRBD1. Per germline, CDR1 MGHRA and CDR2 YSYEKL. The CDR3 sequence is 15 residues long. The ends lost 2 bases at V and 1 base at J; junction bases unmatched: 1. The CDR3 spells CASSQRQGSNQPQHF. CDR3 nucleotide sequence: TGCGCCAGCAGCCAACGACAGGGGAGCAATCAGCCCCAGCATTTT.

J is TRBJ1-3 and V is TRBV23-1, with D perhaps TRBD1 (6 bases). TRBV23-1 is an ORF, and what it does is uncertain. Between the trimmed V and J ends, which lost 7 bases and 4 bases, there was a span of 20 bases. CDR3 size: 16 residues. The CDR3 loop is CASTLSDRRRGNTIYF. The CDR3 nucleotides are TGCGCCAGCACCCTATCAGACAGGCGGCGAGGAAACACCATATATTTT.

V and J are TRBV7-9 and TRBJ1-2, with D tentatively TRBD1 (6 bases). There are 14 residues in the CDR3. V was clipped by 4 bases and J by 6 bases, with 15 bases between them. Germline CDR1 reads SEHNR; CDR2 reads FQNEAQ (reference sequence). The CDR3 reads CASSWIAGTNGYTF. In DNA form, the CDR3 reads TGTGCCAGCAGCTGGATTGCCGGGACAAATGGCTACACCTTC.

The V and J genes are TRBV14 and TRBJ2-6; maybe TRBD1 (5 bases). Germline CDR1 is SGHDN and CDR2 is FVKESK. The CDR3 is made up of 15 amino acids. V gave up 5 bases and J gave up 0 bases, with 8 bases separating them. Here the CDR3 reads CASSYTGSGANVLTF. CDR3 nucleotide sequence: TGTGCCAGCAGCTACACAGGCTCTGGGGCCAACGTCCTGACTTTC.

This clone has a handful of counts. The same CDR3 also results from other DNA sequences found in this sample. The V gene is TRBV19, the J gene TRBJ1-5, with D tentatively TRBD1 (6 bases). The CDR3 sequence is 17 residues long. Germline loops: CDR1 LNHDA, CDR2 SQIVND (reference sequence). V lost 3 bases to trimming and J lost 11 bases, with 26 bases between them. The CDR3 spells CASSIPWGNPGDWAQHF. The DNA for the CDR3 is TGTGCCAGTAGTATCCCATGGGGAAATCCAGGGGATTGGGCCCAGCATTTT.

This chain links TRBV2 with TRBJ1-2, with 9 positions matching TRBD1. The CDR3 spans 13 residues. V trimming: 6 bases; J trimming: 8 bases; junction bases outside the gene matches: 7. In germline, CDR1 is SNHLY, CDR2 FYNNEI. The CDR3, as DNA: TGTGCCAGCAGAGAACAGGGGGCGGGAGGCTACACCTTC. Amino acid sequence: CASREQGAGGYTF.

The rearrangement uses TRBV2 and TRBJ1-2; D is ambiguous. Trimming shortened V by 5 bases and J by 3 bases, and 13 bases separated the two germline ends. Germline V gives CDR1 SNHLY, CDR2 FYNNEI. The CDR3 totals 14 residues. The CDR3 sequence is CASSRSQVDYGYTF. The CDR3 nucleotides are TGTGCCAGCAGTCGCTCCCAGGTAGACTATGGCTACACCTTC.

The CDR3 sequence is CASSIGPGVPYNEQFF. CDR3 coding DNA: TGTGCCAGTAGTATAGGTCCAGGCGTACCCTACAATGAGCAGTTCTTC. The chain joins TRBV19 to TRBJ2-1; no clear D gene. With 1 base removed from V and 2 bases from J, the gap between germline ends came to 12 bases. The germline CDR1 and CDR2 sequences are LNHDA and SQIVND (reference sequence). The CDR3 extends over 16 amino acids.

This rearrangement joins TRBV5-1 to TRBJ2-5, with TRBD2 matching 8 bases. V was pared by 4 bases and J by 1 base, with 6 bases of the junction left unmatched. Germline loops: CDR1 SGHRS, CDR2 YFSETQ. The CDR3 is 15 amino acids. CDR3 amino acids: CASSPLAGLQETQYF. The CDR3 coding sequence is TGCGCCAGCAGCCCCCTAGCGGGCCTCCAAGAGACCCAGTACTTC. The whole variable domain, filled in from reference TRBV5-1 and TRBJ2-5, reads KAGVTQTPRYLIKTRGQQVTLSCSPISGHRSVSWYQQTPGQGLQFLFEYFSETQRNKGNFPGRFSGRQFSNSRSEMNVSTLELGDSALYLCASSPLAGLQETQYFGPGTRLLVL.

The gene calls are TRBV29-1 and TRBJ2-1; 8 bases are a match to TRBD1. CDR1 is SQVTM and CDR2 is ANQGSEA in the germline V gene. V was clipped by 7 bases and J by 10 bases; unmatched bases: 9. This CDR3 spans 12 amino acids. CDR3: CSAGGQAVEQFF. As DNA, the CDR3 is TGCAGCGCAGGGGGACAGGCAGTCGAGCAGTTCTTC.

The V and J genes are TRBV11-3 and TRBJ2-7; perhaps TRBD1 as D (5 bases). Germline CDR1 SGHNT, CDR2 YENEEA. This CDR3 has 15 residues. Trimming took off 2 bases at V and 6 bases at J, with 17 bases between the two ends. In DNA form, the CDR3 reads TGTGCCAGCAGCTTACCCGAGCGTGGGGCCGGCGAGCAGTACTTC. Translation gives CASSLPERGAGEQYF.

The chain employs TRBV6-5 and TRBJ1-2; 10 bases fit TRBD1. Looked up from germline, CDR1 is MNHEY and CDR2 is SVGAGI. The V segment lost 5 bases and the J segment 5 bases; nucleotides outside the gene matches: 2. The length of the CDR3 is 13 residues. CDR3 amino acids: CASSRDRGYGYTF. The CDR3 nucleotides are TGTGCCAGCAGTAGGGACAGGGGATATGGCTACACCTTC.

The CDR3 sequence: CASSALAVLGVRKGNTQYF. As DNA, the CDR3 is TGTGCCAGTAGTGCTCTAGCGGTCTTGGGCGTGCGCAAAGGGAATACGCAGTATTTT. This rearrangement joins TRBV19 to TRBJ2-3; 7 bases agree with TRBD2. The CDR3 is 19 amino acids. Germline CDR1 LNHDA, CDR2 SQIVND (reference sequence). Unmatched junction bases numbered 24, after V lost 5 bases and J lost 7 bases.

V usage is TRBV3-1 (or the pseudogene TRBV3-2) and J usage is TRBJ2-5, with 8 bases that match TRBD1. The CDR3 totals 14 residues. Germline CDR1 is LGHDT and CDR2 is YNNKEL (reference sequence). Trimming at V came to 4 bases and at J to 3 bases, leaving 4 bases not matched to a gene. As DNA, the CDR3 is TGTGCCAGCAGCCCCGGACAGGGAAAAGAGACCCAGTACTTC. Protein: CASSPGQGKETQYF.

The rearrangement links TRBV11-3 to TRBJ1-2, with 8 bases lining up with TRBD1. This CDR3 region has 14 residues. Germline assignment: CDR1 SGHNT and CDR2 YENEEA. Trimming cost V 3 bases and J 7 bases; bases outside gene matches: 7. DNA of the CDR3: TGTGCCAGCAGCTTCAGGGGGCGAGCGGCTGGCTACACCTTC. Translated: CASSFRGRAAGYTF.

V is TRBV19 and J is TRBJ1-1; D perhaps matches TRBD1 (6 bases). Trimming took off 11 bases at V and 0 bases at J, with 13 bases between the two ends. The CDR3 is 13 residues long. Germline-derived CDR1 and CDR2 are LNHDA and SQIVND (reference sequence). CDR3 bases: TGTGCCTCTCGGGACACCTTGAACACTGAAGCTTTCTTT. Amino acid sequence: CASRDTLNTEAFF. Supplemented by reference TRBV19 and TRBJ1-1, the full variable domain reads DGGITQSPKYLFRKEGQNVTLSCEQNLNHDAMYWYRQDPGQGLRLIYYSQIVNDFQKGDIAEGYSVSREKKESFPLTVTSAQKNPTAFYLCASRDTLNTEAFFGQGTRLTVV.

The chain employs TRBV7-2 and TRBJ2-5; D might be TRBD1 (7 bases). Trimming cost V 8 bases and J 4 bases, with 14 bases left between them. CDR3 length equals 13 residues. Germline values: CDR1 SGHTA, CDR2 FQGNSA. The CDR3: CASARRGPETQYF. CDR3 bases: TGTGCCAGCGCCCGGAGGGGGCCAGAGACCCAGTACTTC.

V gene TRBV5-1 combines with J gene TRBJ1-6; D call uncertain. Trimming shortened V by 4 bases and J by 1 base, and 9 bases separated the two germline ends. Germline V gene data show CDR1 as SGHRS and CDR2 as YFSETQ. The length of the CDR3 is 15 residues. For the CDR3, the DNA is TGCGCCAGCAGCCTTTCTAGTTCCTATAATTCACCCCTCCACTTT. Amino acids: CASSLSSSYNSPLHF. Filled out from reference TRBV5-1 and TRBJ1-6, the complete variable domain reads KAGVTQTPRYLIKTRGQQVTLSCSPISGHRSVSWYQQTPGQGLQFLFEYFSETQRNKGNFPGRFSGRQFSNSRSEMNVSTLELGDSALYLCASSLSSSYNSPLHFGNGTRLTVT.